The clone carrying this TCR beta chain has more than one count but fewer than ten. Its matching antigen is unknown. Regarding treatment: oral pan-JAK inhibitor, 5-10 mg twice daily. Alopecia areata patients gave lesional scalp punch biopsies and peripheral blood samples. The data were taken from a study of CD8+ T cells in alopecia areata. Reverse transcribed after extraction, RNA yielded cDNA as the sequencing template. Only in-frame clones appear in the TCRdb table, and some are missing; sequencing was by immunoSEQ multiplex PCR. The table has about 250,000 clones, about 62% seen once. Study results and limitations: Tofacitinib significantly brought down scalp clonality and expanded CD8+ clones among top 100. Sequencing of scalp tissue also captures the resident alphabeta T cells of normal skin.

After removal of 5 bases from V and 0 bases from J, the junction contained 4 bases not matched to a gene. Looked up from germline, CDR1 is LNHDA and CDR2 is SQIVND (reference sequence). This CDR3 contains 14 residues. The source of this sequence is a human donor with alopecia areata. The J gene is TRBJ2-7, the V gene TRBV19, with TRBD1 identical over 7 bases. Sequences were derived from CD4+ T cells sorted from blood, sampled at approximately week 51, from a patient treated with tofacitinib. CDR3 protein: CASSPGTDSYEQYF. The DNA of the CDR3 is TGTGCCAGTAGTCCGGGGACAGACTCCTACGAGCAGTACTTC. Based on the CDR3 plus reference TRBV19 and TRBJ2-7, the full variable domain is DGGITQSPKYLFRKEGQNVTLSCEQNLNHDAMYWYRQDPGQGLRLIYYSQIVNDFQKGDIAEGYSVSREKKESFPLTVTSAQKNPTAFYLCASSPGTDSYEQYFGPGTRLTVT.